This TCR beta chain emerged from a study of cytomegalovirus exposure and HLA in healthy donors. Study findings and constraints: In vitro checks showed that a few CMV-associated chains really do target CMV antigens. Overall, 164 TCR beta chains were annotated as cytomegalovirus-associated.

As regards this clone: Its antigen is unknown.

Germline V gene lookup returns CDR1 MGHDK and CDR2 SYGVNS. This CDR3 comprises 11 residues. The V end was cut by 6 bases, the J end by 1 base, with 4 bases between. Sequencing was performed with immunoSEQ multiplex PCR; in TCRdb, only in-frame clones are kept and a portion is missing. Of 90,000 to 140,000 clones detected, about 88% appear once; the ten largest clones hold approximately 4%. Sequencing was carried out using PBMCs. The origin of this receptor is a woman between 18 and 29 years old in good health and CMV-seropositive. This chain joins TRBV25-1 and TRBJ2-7; D remains unclear. CDR3 nucleotides: TGTGCCAGCAGCCTATCCTACGAGCAGTACTTC. It is translated as CASSLSYEQYF.